Presented here are 24 T cell receptor beta chains from one specimen sequenced in a study of blood T cells in healthy people across ages. Next came a second PCR, run for roughly 6 to 11 cycles, which used a sample-barcoded 5' primer along with a J-beta primer mix. Each CDR3 protein is one row after TCRdb ran MiXCR on the 5' RACE reads. The data hold over a million distinct CDR3 sequences, with around 42% observed a single time. Material for sequencing was blood. Receptor source: a woman aged 18-29 years in good health.

V is TRBV7-3 and J is TRBJ2-3; D uncertain. The ends were cut back, 5 bases at V and 1 base at J, with 16 bases in the middle. CDR3 size: 16 residues. CDR1 is SGHTA, CDR2 FQGTGA, per germline. CDR3 nucleotide sequence: TGTGCCAGCAGCACGACCGGCTGGTTGGGCACAGATACGCAGTATTTT. Its translation is CASSTTGWLGTDTQYF. Looking up the rest from reference TRBV7-3 and TRBJ2-3 gives the full variable domain: GAGVSQTPSNKVTEKGKYVELRCDPISGHTALYWYRQSLGQGPEFLIYFQGTGAADDSGLPNDRFFAVRPEGSVSTLKIQRTERGDSAVYLCASSTTGWLGTDTQYFGPGTRLTVL.

This clonotype showed up many times. The CDR3 DNA follows: TGCAGCGTTGATGGTGGCTTCGATGGGAGGGAAGATACGCAGTATTTT. Translated: CSVDGGFDGREDTQYF. The chain recombines TRBV29-1 with TRBJ2-3; TRBD2 matches at 7 bases. There are 16 residues in the CDR3. The J segment lost 5 bases and the V segment lost 3 bases, leaving 14 bases of the junction unmatched. CDR1 and CDR2 from the germline V gene are SQVTM and ANQGSEA.

The rearrangement joins TRBV7-8 to TRBJ1-1, with no clear D. The CDR3 length is 13 residues. Germline CDR1 SGHVS, CDR2 FQNEAQ. V was trimmed by 5 bases and J by 2 bases, leaving 9 bases between them. CDR3 region: CASSQDTNTEAFF. The CDR3 DNA reads as TGTGCCAGCAGCCAAGACACCAACACTGAAGCTTTCTTT.

The chain links TRBV5-1 to TRBJ2-5; D remains unclear. This CDR3 spans 14 amino acids. The V and J ends lost 7 bases and 2 bases respectively, with 15 bases between them. Germline lookup yields CDR1 SGHRS and CDR2 YFSETQ. As DNA, the CDR3 is TGCGCCAGCGCCCCGGGCCGTCCTCAAGAGACCCAGTACTTC. This encodes CASAPGRPQETQYF.

This clonotype was picked up a small number of times. The chain joins TRBV7-8 to TRBJ1-2; the D is unclear. CDR3 length: 14 residues. Germline V gene lookup returns CDR1 SGHVS and CDR2 FQNEAQ. Trimming removed 6 bases from V and 6 bases from J, with 17 bases in between. For the CDR3, the DNA is TGTGCCAGCAGTCCCGGGGTCACCGGCGATGGCTACACCTTC. Its protein is CASSPGVTGDGYTF.

The V and J genes are TRBV6-6 and TRBJ1-1; D is unresolved. Germline assignment: CDR1 MNHNY and CDR2 SVGAGI (reference sequence). This CDR3 contains 16 residues. Trimming shortened V by 1 base and J by 1 base, and 13 bases separated the two germline ends. This CDR3 reads CASSYLRTVQNTEAFF. Here the CDR3 DNA reads TGTGCCAGCAGTTACTTACGGACGGTTCAGAACACTGAAGCTTTCTTT.

On this clonotype itself: Relative to the germline gene, one junction end is altered; a read error may explain this. The rearrangement joins TRBV9 to TRBJ2-5; possibly TRBD2 for D (6 bases). The CDR3 covers 14 residues. Germline CDR1 and CDR2: SGDLS and YYNGEE. DNA of the CDR3: TGTGCCGGCAGCGTCTCCGGGGGTCCTGGGTTGCAGTACTTC. The encoded protein is CAGSVSGGPGLQYF.

This rearrangement joins TRBV20-1 to TRBJ1-2; D may be TRBD1 (6 bases). Trimming took 6 bases from V and 8 from J, leaving 22 bases between them. Germline CDR1 and CDR2: DFQATT and SNEGSKA (reference sequence). This CDR3 is 14 amino acids long. CDR3: CSAPLTGRVGGYTF. In DNA, the CDR3 is TGCAGTGCCCCTCTTACAGGGCGGGTCGGGGGCTACACCTTC.

This sequence joins TRBV5-1 and TRBJ2-4, with D possibly matching TRBD1 (6 bases). TRBJ2-7 matches the DNA end more closely, so the J call is doubtful. CDR1 and CDR2 from the germline V gene are SGHRS and YFSETQ. This CDR3 has 14 amino acids. The CDR3: CASSYRDNAYEQYF. DNA for the CDR3: TGCGCCAGCAGTTACCGGGACAACGCCTACGAGCAGTACTTC.

The rearrangement joins TRBV7-2 to TRBJ2-1; D unresolved. V dropped 5 bases and J dropped 12 bases, with 11 bases sitting between them. Germline-derived CDR1 and CDR2 are SGHTA and FQGNSA. This CDR3 spans 11 amino acids. Here the CDR3 DNA reads TGTGCCAGCAGCCCGCGTATAACGCAGTTCTTC. Protein: CASSPRITQFF.

This clonotype was observed many times. The chain combines TRBV5-1 with TRBJ2-7; 13 nucleotides line up with TRBD2. J gave up 0 bases and V 4 bases, and 7 bases lay outside the gene matches. This CDR3 is built from 17 residues. Per germline, CDR1 SGHRS and CDR2 YFSETQ. In nucleotides, the CDR3 is TGCGCCAGCAGCCCCGGACTAGCGGGAGCCGACTCCTACGAGCAGTACTTC. This encodes CASSPGLAGADSYEQYF.

The J gene is TRBJ2-7, the V gene TRBV20-1; 13 bases map to TRBD2. The CDR3 runs to 14 residues. The junction had 8 bases not matched to a gene; V was cut back by 6 bases and J by 6 bases. Looked up from germline, CDR1 is DFQATT and CDR2 is SNEGSKA (reference sequence). This CDR3 is CSARLAGGVREQYF. In DNA form, the CDR3 reads TGCAGTGCCCGACTAGCGGGAGGAGTTCGCGAGCAGTACTTC.

V and J are TRBV6-5 and TRBJ2-4; TRBD1 matches at 8 bases. The DNA end favors TRBJ2-7, so the J call may be wrong. Germline V lookup: CDR1 MNHEY, CDR2 SVGAGI. The CDR3 is 15 amino acids. The chain's CDR3 is CASSDLPGQAYEQYF. CDR3 bases: TGTGCCAGCAGTGATCTACCGGGACAGGCATACGAGCAGTACTTC.

The rearrangement joins TRBV7-9 to TRBJ1-2; 7 bases align to TRBD1. CDR1 and CDR2 (germline): SEHNR, FQNEAQ (reference sequence). This CDR3 is 15 amino acids long. V shed 6 bases and J 8 bases; nucleotides not matched to a gene: 15. CDR3 protein: CASSVRAGGVRGYTF. The CDR3 DNA follows: TGTGCCAGCAGTGTCAGGGCAGGGGGGGTTCGGGGCTACACCTTC.

The chain recombines TRBV6-5 with TRBJ2-2; TRBD1 matches at 8 bases. CDR3 length: 20 residues. The junction had 14 bases not matched to a gene; V was cut back by 2 bases and J by 0 bases. The germline V gene encodes CDR1 MNHEY and CDR2 SVGAGI. CDR3 protein: CASSYLRQGATASNTGELFF. CDR3 coding DNA: TGTGCCAGCAGTTACCTTCGGCAGGGGGCAACGGCTTCGAACACCGGGGAGCTGTTTTTT.

This clonotype has a handful of counts. This sequence joins TRBV10-3 and TRBJ2-1; 8 bases map to TRBD2. Trimming took 6 bases from V and 9 from J; bases not matched to a gene: 13. Germline CDR1 is ENHRY and CDR2 is SYGVKD. The CDR3 is made up of 15 amino acids. CDR3 sequence reads: CAISKAGGRLGEQFF. As DNA, the CDR3 is TGTGCCATCAGCAAGGCGGGAGGTCGGCTGGGTGAGCAGTTCTTC.

V gene TRBV10-3 combines with J gene TRBJ2-3, with TRBD2 matching 14 bases. Looked up from germline, CDR1 is ENHRY and CDR2 is SYGVKD. The CDR3 spans 19 residues. Germline trimming cut 3 bases from V and 1 base from J; bases unmatched to any gene: 9. Here the CDR3 reads CAISDGVTSGRECTDTQYF. As DNA, the CDR3 is TGTGCCATCAGTGACGGTGTGACTAGCGGGAGGGAATGCACAGATACGCAGTATTTT.

The V call is TRBV20-1, the J call TRBJ1-5, with a weak D call TRBD1 (6 bases). V was pared by 6 bases and J by 7 bases, with 22 bases between. Germline values: CDR1 DFQATT, CDR2 SNEGSKA (reference sequence). The CDR3 runs 15 residues. CDR3 amino acids: CSAPGGGGLGQPQHF. The CDR3, as DNA: TGCAGTGCGCCGGGGGGGGGCGGTTTGGGCCAGCCCCAGCATTTT.

This clonotype occurred a few times. The gene calls are TRBV6-2 or TRBV6-3 and TRBJ2-1; D may be TRBD1 or TRBD2 (6 bases each). V dropped 5 bases and J dropped 1 base, with 12 bases sitting between them. The CDR3 has 15 residues. CDR1 is MNHEY, CDR2 SVGEGT, per germline. The CDR3 coding sequence is TGTGCCAGCAGTCACCTAGGGGGGTCCTACAATGAGCAGTTCTTC. Translated: CASSHLGGSYNEQFF.

The chain carries TRBV27 and TRBJ2-7; 7 nucleotides agree with TRBD2. Unmatched junction bases numbered 9, after V lost 10 bases and J lost 0 bases. The CDR3 is made up of 14 amino acids. The germline V gene has CDR1 MNHEY and CDR2 SMNVEV (reference sequence). For the CDR3, the DNA is TGTGCCACCCGGAGGGAGGGATTCTCCTACGAGCAGTACTTC. It yields the protein CATRREGFSYEQYF.

This clonotype came up a few times. CDR3 DNA sequence: TGCAGTGCTAGAGATCGGACTCAGACAGATACGCAGTATTTT. Its translation: CSARDRTQTDTQYF. This rearrangement joins TRBV20-1 to TRBJ2-3; tentative D call: TRBD2 (5 bases). Germline V gene lookup returns CDR1 DFQATT and CDR2 SNEGSKA (reference sequence). V was pared by 0 bases and J by 3 bases, with 10 bases between. This CDR3 has 14 amino acids.

The rearrangement joins TRBV20-1 to TRBJ2-7, with D perhaps matching TRBD2 (6 bases). This CDR3 is 15 amino acids long. V was clipped by 2 bases and J by 4 bases, with 18 bases between them. Per the germline V gene, CDR1 is DFQATT and CDR2 is SNEGSKA (reference sequence). CDR3 nucleotides: TGCAGTGCTAGATATGGGACTGTCCCTACGTACGAGCAGTACTTC. As protein: CSARYGTVPTYEQYF.

There are a few counts of this clonotype. The rearrangement uses TRBV3-1 and TRBJ2-1; TRBD2 matches 10 bases. Trimming took 5 bases from V and 7 from J; bases not matched to a gene: 14. The CDR3 runs to 17 residues. Germline V gene data show CDR1 as LGHDT and CDR2 as YNNKEL (reference sequence). CDR3 nucleotides: TGTGCCAGCAGCTCTCATTGGACTAGCGGATACTCTAATGAGCAGTTCTTC. It codes for CASSSHWTSGYSNEQFF.

This chain uses TRBV6-5 with TRBJ1-2, with D possibly being TRBD1 (5 bases). CDR1 MNHEY and CDR2 SVGAGI come from the germline V gene. The CDR3 runs to 13 residues. Trimming stripped 6 bases from V and 8 bases from J, with 16 bases between. The CDR3: CASSHLQGGGYTF. The CDR3 DNA follows: TGTGCCAGCAGCCACCTTCAGGGCGGCGGCTACACCTTC.